This T cell receptor (beta chain) was sequenced in a study of beta chain features in type 1 diabetes. Whole-study results and caveats: For cells with high TCR expression, cDNA sequencing could yield over-representation.

A remark on this clone: Its antigen is still unknown.

Isolated RNA was reverse transcribed in full, so expressed TCRB transcripts were sequenced. Clones were read by immunoSEQ multiplex PCR, and TCRdb kept only the in-frame ones, dropping some. The table records around 320,000 clones, approximately 15% of them present only once. V lost 7 bases, J lost 3 bases, and 18 bases lay in between. The CDR3 spans 16 residues. Germline CDR1 is LGHNT and CDR2 is FRNRAP. The single heparinised draw taken from each donor contained approximately 100 mL of blood on average. Sequencing was performed on central memory CD4+ T cells from blood. This receptor was identified in a man under 40 in good health. This rearrangement joins TRBV12-5 to TRBJ1-4; tentatively, D is TRBD1 (6 bases). The CDR3 DNA follows: TGTGCTAGTGCCCGCCTCCAGGGGACTCCTAATGAAAAACTGTTTTTT. It codes for CASARLQGTPNEKLFF.